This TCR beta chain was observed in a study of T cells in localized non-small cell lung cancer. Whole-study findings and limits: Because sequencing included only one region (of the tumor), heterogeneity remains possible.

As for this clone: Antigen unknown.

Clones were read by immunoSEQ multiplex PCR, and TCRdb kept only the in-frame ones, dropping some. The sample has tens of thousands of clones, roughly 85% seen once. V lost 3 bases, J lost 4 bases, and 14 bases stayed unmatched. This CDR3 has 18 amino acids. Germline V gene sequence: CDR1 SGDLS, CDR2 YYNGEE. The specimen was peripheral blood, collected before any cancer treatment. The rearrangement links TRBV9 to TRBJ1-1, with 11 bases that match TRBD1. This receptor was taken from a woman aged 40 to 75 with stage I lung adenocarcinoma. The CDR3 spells CASSARLADRGLSTEAFF. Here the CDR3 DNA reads TGTGCCAGCAGCGCCCGACTAGCGGACAGGGGGCTGTCCACTGAAGCTTTCTTT.